This TCR beta chain was recorded in a study of blood T cell repertoires in COVID-19. CDR1 and CDR2 from the germline V gene are SGHRS and YFSETQ. V lost 2 bases, J lost 4 bases, and 3 bases lay in between. The CDR3 is 11 amino acids. Here immunoSEQ multiplex PCR was the method, and the copy in TCRdb shows in-frame clones only, minus some. This table has tens of thousands of clones, 80% to 95% appearing once. The rearrangement links TRBV5-1 to TRBJ1-2; unclear D gene. Source material: peripheral blood. The TCR sequence derives from an elderly man with acute or convalescent COVID-19. The CDR3, as DNA: TGCGCCAGCAGCTTCGGCTATGGCTACACCTTC. Translating gives CASSFGYGYTF.